The T cell receptor (beta chain) described here comes from a study of T cell changes during pregnancy in multiple sclerosis (dated by TCRdb to between 2017 and 2020). Turning to the overall study: In women with multiple sclerosis, the researchers looked at how the T cell repertoire shifted as pregnancy progressed.

Library creation used the immunoSEQ multiplex PCR assay. The clones in this table, taken by TCRdb from immuneACCESS, are in-frame only. Not every clone is retained; where verified, under half of the shortfall comes from an unresolved V gene, and the cause of the rest is unknown. For this sample the table gives about 70,000 clones, of which 80% to 95% were detected only once. 2.5% to 3.5% of the sample comes from the top ten. Note on this clone: What this receptor recognizes is not known. Per-base qualities were not stored, and no clone one base away is much larger.

The V and J ends are trimmed by 10 bases and 0 bases, leaving 5 bases between them. The germline V gene gives CDR1 as ENHRY and CDR2 as SYGVKD. The CDR3 measures 11 amino acids from cysteine to phenylalanine. Here the CDR3 DNA is all that survives: 33 bases in frame from base 1. The TCR sequence derives from a female donor in good health, enrolled as a control in a pregnancy study. Sequenced here: CD8+ T cells from peripheral blood mononuclear cells, sampled in the third trimester of pregnancy. Rearrangement joined TRBV10-3 to TRBJ2-3; the D segment cannot be called with confidence. At the DNA level, the sequence is TGTGCCACCGGTAGCACAGATACGCAGTATTTT. This translates into CATGSTDTQYF.